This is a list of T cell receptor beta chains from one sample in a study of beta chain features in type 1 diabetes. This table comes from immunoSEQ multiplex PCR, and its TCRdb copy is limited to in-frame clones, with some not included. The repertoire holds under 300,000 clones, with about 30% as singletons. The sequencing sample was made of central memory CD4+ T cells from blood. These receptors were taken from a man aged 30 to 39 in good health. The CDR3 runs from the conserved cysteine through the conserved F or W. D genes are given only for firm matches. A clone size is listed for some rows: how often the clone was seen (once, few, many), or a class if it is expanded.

CASSPQETQYF,TGTGCCAGCTCACCACAAGAGACCCAGTACTTC,-,TRBJ2-5,many,TRBV18
CASSPMTSGDSYEQYF,TGTGCCAGCAGCCCCATGACTAGCGGGGATTCCTACGAGCAGTACTTC,TRBD2,TRBJ2-7,-,TRBV5-6
CASTEQGGTEAFF,TGCGCCAGCACTGAGCAGGGTGGTACTGAAGCTTTCTTT,-,TRBJ1-1,-,TRBV10-2
CASSPSTIGEQYF,TGTGCCAGCAGCCCGAGTACTATAGGCGAGCAGTACTTC,-,TRBJ2-7,few,TRBV14
CASSQFAGGNYGYTF,TGTGCCAGCAGCCAGTTTGCCGGGGGGAACTATGGCTACACCTTC,-,TRBJ1-2,-,TRBV14
CATSRDLEASGLETQYF,TGTGCCACCAGCAGAGATCTCGAGGCTAGCGGGTTGGAGACCCAGTACTTC,TRBD2,TRBJ2-5,few,TRBV15
CASSKTNTQYF,TGTGCCAGCAGCAAGACCAATACGCAGTATTTT,-,TRBJ2-3,-,TRBV5-6
CASSLTGSSGNTIYF,TGTGCCAGCAGTTTAACTGGGAGCTCTGGAAACACCATATATTTT,-,TRBJ1-3,few,TRBV7-2
CASSFKPSDSYEQYF,TGTGCCAGCAGTTTCAAGCCTAGCGATTCCTACGAGCAGTACTTC,-,TRBJ2-7,-,TRBV27
CSVDRGVPREQFF,TGCAGCGTGGACAGGGGGGTCCCAAGGGAGCAGTTCTTC,TRBD1,TRBJ2-1,few,TRBV29-1
CASSPHSGLVETQYF,TGTGCCAGCAGCCCGCACTCCGGTTTGGTAGAGACCCAGTACTTC,-,TRBJ2-5,-,TRBV11-2
CSVEASGREGNEQFF,TGCAGCGTTGAAGCCAGCGGGAGGGAAGGCAATGAGCAGTTCTTC,TRBD2,TRBJ2-1,-,TRBV29-1
CATSEAAGQGSYEQYF,TGTGCCACCAGCGAAGCCGCGGGACAGGGGTCCTACGAGCAGTACTTC,TRBD1,TRBJ2-7,few,TRBV15
CASSVEVAAGTGKQYF,TGTGCCAGCAGCGTAGAAGTGGCGGCAGGGACTGGGAAGCAGTACTTC,-,TRBJ2-7,-,TRBV9
CASSSDRSSGANVLTF,TGTGCCAGCAGCTCCGACAGGAGCTCTGGGGCCAACGTCCTGACTTTC,-,TRBJ2-6,many,TRBV9
CAWSQDSYNEQFF,TGTGCCTGGAGTCAAGACAGCTACAATGAGCAGTTCTTC,-,TRBJ2-1,-,TRBV30
CSVLAGYTDTQYF,TGCAGCGTTTTAGCGGGGTACACAGATACGCAGTATTTT,TRBD2,TRBJ2-3,-,TRBV29-1
CASSVLPENTEAFF,TGTGCCAGCAGCGTTCTTCCAGAGAACACTGAAGCTTTCTTT,-,TRBJ1-1,-,TRBV9
CSVGKGQGDNEQFF,TGCAGCGTTGGTAAGGGACAGGGAGACAATGAGCAGTTCTTC,TRBD1,TRBJ2-1,many,TRBV29-1
CSVEVAGTYNEQFF,TGCAGCGTTGAAGTAGCAGGTACCTACAATGAGCAGTTCTTC,-,TRBJ2-1,-,TRBV29-1
CASSQPLGPGNEQFF,TGTGCCAGCAGCCAACCCCTGGGTCCGGGCAATGAGCAGTTCTTC,-,TRBJ2-1,-,TRBV28
CASSYRGGNTEAFF,TGTGCCAGCAGCTACAGGGGGGGAAACACTGAAGCTTTCTTT,TRBD1,TRBJ1-1,few,TRBV7-2
CASSHGTGGSSYEQYF,TGTGCCAGCTCACACGGGACAGGCGGTAGCTCCTACGAGCAGTACTTC,TRBD1,TRBJ2-7,few,TRBV18
CASSSKLARADYGYTF,TGTGCCAGCAGCTCTAAACTCGCGCGGGCGGACTATGGCTACACCTTC,-,TRBJ1-2,few,TRBV13